The clone carrying this T cell receptor (beta chain) was counted between two and nine times. Antigen unknown. This record comes from a study of regulatory T cells in long-lasting Graves disease. Noted time point: newly diagnosed GD, antithyroid drugs for less than 3 months. PBMC RNA was the source of the TCR library. All patients originated from an endocrinology department located in Xi'an, China. Arm-PCR of CDR3 regions with iRepertoire HTBI primers generated TCR beta libraries. TCRdb used MiXCR to reprocess the multiplex PCR reads, holding one entry per CDR3 protein. The data contain 550,000 to 600,000 distinct CDR3 sequences, around 15% of them seen just once; the ten biggest clones take up more than 10%. Study findings and constraints: TRBV28, TRBJ1-2 and TRBJ2-5 emerged as the favored segments in persistent disease.

V trimming: 5 bases; J trimming: 2 bases; junction bases outside the gene matches: 9. This CDR3 has 16 amino acids. Germline CDR1 is SGHVS and CDR2 is FNYEAQ. The sample was also reused in another study, on T cells in Graves' hyperthyroidism and ophthalmopathy. Per that study: Clinical symptoms, serum thyroxine and TRAb, thyroid ultrasound and orbital computed tomography together formed the diagnostic basis. An initial round of RT-PCR targeting the TCR CDR3 relied on the HTBI primer set.

Sequenced material: peripheral blood mononuclear cells (PBMCs), taken at new diagnosis, from a patient treated with antithyroid drugs. This clonotype was obtained from a man between 18 and 35 years old with Graves disease. The V gene is TRBV7-6, the J gene TRBJ2-3; 8 bases fit TRBD2. This chain's CDR3 is CASSPRLREDTDTQYF. CDR3 sequence (DNA): TGTGCCAGCAGCCCCAGATTGCGGGAGGACACAGATACGCAGTATTTT.